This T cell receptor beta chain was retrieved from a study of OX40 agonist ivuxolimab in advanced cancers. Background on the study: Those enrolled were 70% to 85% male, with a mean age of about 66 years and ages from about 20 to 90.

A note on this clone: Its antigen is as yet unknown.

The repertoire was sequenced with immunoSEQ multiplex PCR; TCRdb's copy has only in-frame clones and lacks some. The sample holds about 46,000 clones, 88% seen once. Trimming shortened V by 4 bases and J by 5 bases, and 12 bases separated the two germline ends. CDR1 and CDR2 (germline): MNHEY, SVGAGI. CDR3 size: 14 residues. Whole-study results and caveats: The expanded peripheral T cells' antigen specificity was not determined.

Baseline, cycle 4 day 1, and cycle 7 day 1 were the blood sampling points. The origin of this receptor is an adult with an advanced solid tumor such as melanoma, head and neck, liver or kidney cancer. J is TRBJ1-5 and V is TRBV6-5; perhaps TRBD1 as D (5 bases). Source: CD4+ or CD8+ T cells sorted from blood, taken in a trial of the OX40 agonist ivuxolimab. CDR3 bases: TGTGCCAGCAGTTTTCTGGGGGGAGATCAGCCCCAGCATTTT. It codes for CASSFLGGDQPQHF.